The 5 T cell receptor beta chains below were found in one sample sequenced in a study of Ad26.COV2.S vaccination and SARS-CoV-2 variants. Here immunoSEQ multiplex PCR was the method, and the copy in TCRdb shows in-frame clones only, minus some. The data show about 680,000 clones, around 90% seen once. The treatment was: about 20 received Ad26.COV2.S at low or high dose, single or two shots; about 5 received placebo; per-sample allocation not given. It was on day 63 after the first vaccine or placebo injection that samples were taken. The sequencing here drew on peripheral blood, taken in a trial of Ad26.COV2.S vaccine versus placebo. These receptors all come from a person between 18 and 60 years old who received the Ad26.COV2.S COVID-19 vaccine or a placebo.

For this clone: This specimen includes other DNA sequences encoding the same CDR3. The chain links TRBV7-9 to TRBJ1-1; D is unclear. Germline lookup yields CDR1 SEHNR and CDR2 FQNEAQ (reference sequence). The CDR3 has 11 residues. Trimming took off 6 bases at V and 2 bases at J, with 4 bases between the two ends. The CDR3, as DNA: TGTGCCAGCAGTTCAAACACTGAAGCTTTCTTT. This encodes CASSSNTEAFF. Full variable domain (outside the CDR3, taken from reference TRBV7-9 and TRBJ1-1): DTGVSQNPRHKITKRGQNVTFRCDPISEHNRLYWYRQTLGQGPEFLTYFQNEAQLEKSRLLSDRFSAERPKGSFSTLEIQRTEQGDSAMYLCASSSNTEAFFGQGTRLTVV.

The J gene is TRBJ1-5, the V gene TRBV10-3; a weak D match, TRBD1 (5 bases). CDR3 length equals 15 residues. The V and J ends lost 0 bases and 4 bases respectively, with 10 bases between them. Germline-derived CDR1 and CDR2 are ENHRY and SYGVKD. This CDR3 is CAISESTAINQPQHF. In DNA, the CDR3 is TGTGCCATCAGTGAGTCGACAGCGATTAATCAGCCCCAGCATTTT.

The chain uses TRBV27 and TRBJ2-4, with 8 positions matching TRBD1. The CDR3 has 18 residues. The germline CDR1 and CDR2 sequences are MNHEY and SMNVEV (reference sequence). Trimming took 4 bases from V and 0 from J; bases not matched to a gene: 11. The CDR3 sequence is CASSSNDRGTLAKNIQYF. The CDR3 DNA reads TGTGCCAGCAGTTCCAACGACAGGGGCACTCTAGCCAAAAACATTCAGTACTTC.

The CDR3 coding sequence is TGTGCCAGCACCCGGGACCGCCTAGGCTCTGGGGCCAACGTCCTGACTTTC. It encodes CASTRDRLGSGANVLTF. The chain links TRBV4-2 to TRBJ2-6; D might be TRBD1 or TRBD2, each matching 5 bases. The V end was cut by 7 bases, the J end by 0 bases, with 16 bases between. The CDR3 runs to 17 residues. Germline V lookup: CDR1 LGHNA, CDR2 YNFKEQ.

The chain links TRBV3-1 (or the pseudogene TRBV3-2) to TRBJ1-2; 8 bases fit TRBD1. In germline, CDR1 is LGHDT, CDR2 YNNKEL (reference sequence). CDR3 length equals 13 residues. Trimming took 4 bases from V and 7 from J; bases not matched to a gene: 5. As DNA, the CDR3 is TGTGCCAGCAGCCTGACAGGGGCGGGTGGCTACACCTTC. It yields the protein CASSLTGAGGYTF.